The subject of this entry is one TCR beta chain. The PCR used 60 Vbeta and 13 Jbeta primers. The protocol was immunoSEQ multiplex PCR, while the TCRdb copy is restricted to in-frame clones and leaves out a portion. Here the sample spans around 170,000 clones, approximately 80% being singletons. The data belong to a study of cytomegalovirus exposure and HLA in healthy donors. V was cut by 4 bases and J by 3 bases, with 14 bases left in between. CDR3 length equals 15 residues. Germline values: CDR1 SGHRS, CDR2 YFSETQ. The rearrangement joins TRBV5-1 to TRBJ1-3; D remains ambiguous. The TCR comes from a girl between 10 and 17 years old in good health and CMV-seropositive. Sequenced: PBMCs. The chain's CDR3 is CASSPGEVGGNTIYF. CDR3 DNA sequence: TGCGCCAGCAGCCCCGGGGAGGTCGGTGGAAACACCATATATTTT. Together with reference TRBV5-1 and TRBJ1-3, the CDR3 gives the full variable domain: KAGVTQTPRYLIKTRGQQVTLSCSPISGHRSVSWYQQTPGQGLQFLFEYFSETQRNKGNFPGRFSGRQFSNSRSEMNVSTLELGDSALYLCASSPGEVGGNTIYFGEGSWLTVV.